Reported below is one TCR beta chain. The V gene's germline CDR1 is DFQATT and CDR2 SNEGSKA (reference sequence). The CDR3 has 16 residues. V lost 0 bases, J lost 6 bases, and 17 bases lay in between. This sample is part of a study of T cells in Graves' hyperthyroidism and ophthalmopathy. Amplified regions were TCR beta CDR3 sequences from RNA transcripts. HTBI primers drove first-round RT-PCR of the TCR CDR3. Using its own MiXCR run on the multiplex PCR reads, TCRdb lists one record per CDR3 protein. The sample lists hundreds of thousands of distinct CDR3 sequences; approximately 15% were seen once. The hyperthyroidism patients had all been newly diagnosed, and their disease duration was under 2 months. Their ages ranged from 18 to 65 years. It was 8 to 10 ml of fresh peripheral blood that supplied the PBMCs.

The sample consisted of blood. The chain links TRBV20-1 to TRBJ2-2; D gene uncertain. The source is a young woman with Graves' hyperthyroidism. CDR3 loop: CSARDLTRPTAGELFF. The DNA for the CDR3 is TGCAGTGCTAGAGATCTTACCCGGCCAACCGCCGGGGAGCTGTTTTTT.